Listed below are T cell receptor beta chains from one sample, sequenced in a study of blood T cell repertoires in COVID-19. Clones were read by immunoSEQ multiplex PCR, and TCRdb kept only the in-frame ones, dropping some. Of some 150,000 clones listed, around 85% are singletons. The specimen was PBMCs or T cells enriched from blood (not recorded which). The receptors were gathered from a man aged 45 to 65 who had recovered from COVID-19. The CDR3 runs from the conserved cysteine through the conserved F or W. The order of the fields is D gene, V gene, clone size, J gene, CDR3 DNA, CDR3 protein. The D gene is left open where the match is weak. The listing skips clone size in some rows; elsewhere it reads once, few, many or a size class.

TRBD1	TRBV6-5	NA	TRBJ1-2	TGTGCCAGCTATGGGACAGGCCGAAACTATGGCTACACCTTC	CASYGTGRNYGYTF
TRBD1	TRBV5-6	few	TRBJ2-5	TGTGCCAGCAGCCCGGGACAGGGTAAAGAGACCCAGTACTTC	CASSPGQGKETQYF
NA	TRBV7-2	once	TRBJ1-1	TGTGCCAGCAGCCTATCCCTTACTGAAGCTTTCTTT	CASSLSLTEAFF
NA	TRBV30	NA	TRBJ1-6	TGTGCCTGGAGTCACGGGTCCTATAATTCACCCCTCCACTTT	CAWSHGSYNSPLHF
NA	TRBV10-3	NA	TRBJ1-5	TGTGCCATCAGTGAGTCCGGGGTTGGGGGCAATCAGCCCCAGCATTTT	CAISESGVGGNQPQHF
NA	TRBV28	NA	TRBJ1-4	TGTGCCAGCAGTTCCCTAGGATATTCCCTGTTTTTT	CASSSLGYSLFF
TRBD1	TRBV6-5	NA	TRBJ1-3	TGTGCCAGCAGTTTCCAGACAGGGGGCACTGGAAACACCATATATTTT	CASSFQTGGTGNTIYF
NA	TRBV5-1	NA	TRBJ1-4	TGCGCCAGCAGTGACGGGGGGGCAACTAATGAAAAACTGTTTTTT	CASSDGGATNEKLFF
TRBD2	TRBV5-6	NA	TRBJ2-7	TGTGCCAGCATCAGAGGGAGCGGGGGGCCGGTCGAGCAGTACTTC	CASIRGSGGPVEQYF
TRBD1	TRBV2	NA	TRBJ1-5	TGTGCCAGCAGCTGGGACAGGGGCAATCAGCCCCAGCATTTT	CASSWDRGNQPQHF
TRBD1	TRBV5-4	NA	TRBJ2-3	TGTGCCAGCAGCTCCAGGGGGCGATCTTCAGATACGCAGTATTTT	CASSSRGRSSDTQYF
NA	TRBV7-2	NA	TRBJ1-3	TGTGCCAGCAGCTTAGAGGGGGTCTCTGGAAACACCATATATTTT	CASSLEGVSGNTIYF
TRBD1	TRBV4-1	NA	TRBJ1-2	TGCGCCAGCAGCCAAGTCGACCACCTTACAGGGGGCGCGGGTGGCTACACCTTC	CASSQVDHLTGGAGGYTF
TRBD1	TRBV19	NA	TRBJ1-2	TGTGCCAGTAGTGACAGGGGGTTCTATGGCTACACCTTC	CASSDRGFYGYTF
TRBD1	TRBV7-9	NA	TRBJ1-2	TGTGCCAGCAGCCAACGACAGGGAAGCAACTATGGCTACACCTTC	CASSQRQGSNYGYTF
TRBD1	TRBV4-1	NA	TRBJ1-5	TGCGCCAGCAGGTCGACAGGGGGTGATCCGAATCAGCCCCAGCATTTT	CASRSTGGDPNQPQHF
TRBD1	TRBV6-4	NA	TRBJ1-1	TGTGCCAGCAGTCCGACAGGGCGGGGAACTGAAGCTTTCTTT	CASSPTGRGTEAFF
NA	TRBV20-1	NA	TRBJ2-7	TGCAGTGCTAGTGGCGGCCAAGAATCCTACGAGCAGTACTTC	CSASGGQESYEQYF
NA	TRBV7-2	NA	TRBJ2-7	TGTGCCAGCAGCTCAACCGGGGTCTATAACGAGCAGTACTTC	CASSSTGVYNEQYF
NA	TRBV7-2	NA	TRBJ2-3	TGTGCCAGCAGCTTAGCGCAAACGGGAGCGGGAGATACGCAGTATTTT	CASSLAQTGAGDTQYF
TRBD1	TRBV11-2	NA	TRBJ1-2	TGTGCCAGCAGCTTAGGGACAGGGCATGGCTACACCTTC	CASSLGTGHGYTF
TRBD2	TRBV6-4	once	TRBJ2-3	TGTGCCAGCGCGAGGACTAGCGGGGGGAGCGCAGGCACGCAGTATTTT	CASARTSGGSAGTQYF
NA	TRBV6-4	NA	TRBJ2-5	TGTGCCAGCAGTGACTCAGGTACAGGCTTCCGGGAGACCCAGTACTTC	CASSDSGTGFRETQYF
NA	TRBV7-2	NA	TRBJ2-3	TGTGCCAGCAGCTTAGTCGTCGGGGACACAGATACGCAGTATTTT	CASSLVVGDTDTQYF
NA	TRBV2	NA	TRBJ2-2	TGTGCCAGCATAAGGGCAGGGCTGAACACCGGGGAGCTGTTTTTT	CASIRAGLNTGELFF
NA	TRBV19	NA	TRBJ2-1	TGTGCCAGCAACCGGGGTAGCGCGCCCTACAATGAGCAGTTCTTC	CASNRGSAPYNEQFF
NA	TRBV10-3	once	TRBJ1-2	TGTGCCATCAGGGGAGGGACAACGGGCTACACCTTC	CAIRGGTTGYTF
NA	TRBV30	NA	TRBJ1-1	TGTGCCTGCTATCCGGGACTCTGCACTGAAGCTTTCTTT	CACYPGLCTEAFF
TRBD1	TRBV12-5	NA	TRBJ2-5	TGTGCTAGTGGTCTCGACGTAAAGACAGGGGGCTTTGAGACCCAGTACTTC	CASGLDVKTGGFETQYF
NA	TRBV28	once	TRBJ2-7	TGTGCCAGCAGTTTAATACTCGAGCAGTACTTC	CASSLILEQYF
TRBD1	TRBV2	NA	TRBJ1-5	TGTGCCAGCAGTGGGGGGACAGGGTTCAATCAGCCCCAGCATTTT	CASSGGTGFNQPQHF